These T cell receptor beta chains were read from a single sample in a study of T cell responses to AZD1222 COVID-19 vaccine. The data were produced by immunoSEQ multiplex PCR, yet TCRdb's version contains in-frame clones alone and is incomplete. The sample includes 120,000 to 150,000 clones, around 91% of them seen just once. This specimen was peripheral blood, taken on day 0 of AZD1222 vaccination. The receptor set was obtained from an adult in good health. CDR3s include the opening cysteine and the closing phenylalanine or tryptophan. D genes are given only for firm matches. Clone size is not always given. Where it is, it says once, few, many or a class for expanded clones.

d_call	cdr3_length	clone_size	v_call	j_call	cdr3_nt	cdr3_aa
TRBD1	15	NA	TRBV7-9	TRBJ1-1	TGTGCCAGCAGCTTCCATCGGACAGGGGGCACTGAAGCTTTCTTT	CASSFHRTGGTEAFF
NA	14	NA	TRBV7-8	TRBJ2-7	TGTGCCAGCAGCCCTTCGGAGGACTCCTACGAGCAGTACTTC	CASSPSEDSYEQYF
NA	13	NA	TRBV6-1	TRBJ2-2	TGTGCCAGCAGTGACATTAACACCGGGGAGCTGTTTTTT	CASSDINTGELFF
TRBD2	15	NA	TRBV7-6	TRBJ2-3	TGTGCCAGCGGGGCCGGGACTATATTAACAGATACGCAGTATTTT	CASGAGTILTDTQYF
TRBD1	13	NA	TRBV6-5	TRBJ1-2	TGTGCCAGCAGGCGGGGACAGAACTATGGCTACACCTTC	CASRRGQNYGYTF
NA	15	NA	TRBV5-1	TRBJ1-2	TGCGCCAGCAGCGGAAACCCTCGAAGGGACTATGGCTACACCTTC	CASSGNPRRDYGYTF
NA	11	NA	TRBV6-5	TRBJ2-7	TGTGCCAGCAGTTATAGATACGAGCAGTACTTC	CASSYRYEQYF
NA	16	few	TRBV27	TRBJ2-1	TGTGCCAGCAGTTCCTCACAGGGGGGGAACTACAATGAGCAGTTCTTC	CASSSSQGGNYNEQFF
NA	13	NA	TRBV19	TRBJ1-4	TGTGCCAGTAGTACGGGGGCGGGTGAAAAACTGTTTTTT	CASSTGAGEKLFF
NA	13	NA	TRBV30	TRBJ1-1	TGTGCCTGCATTGTGTCGGACTTACTTGAAGCTTTCTTT	CACIVSDLLEAFF
TRBD1	16	once	TRBV2	TRBJ2-1	TGTGCCAGCAGTCCGCCGACAGGGAACTCCTACAATGAGCAGTTCTTC	CASSPPTGNSYNEQFF
NA	12	NA	TRBV6-5	TRBJ1-3	TGTGCCAGCAGATCCTCTGGAAACACCATATATTTT	CASRSSGNTIYF
TRBD2	17	NA	TRBV7-9	TRBJ2-1	TGTGCCAGCAGCCCATCATTAGCGGGAGAGACTTACAATGAGCAGTTCTTC	CASSPSLAGETYNEQFF
NA	14	NA	TRBV5-6	TRBJ2-5	TGTGCCAGCAGCTTACGGGGAGGGGGAGAGACCCAGTACTTC	CASSLRGGGETQYF
TRBD2	16	NA	TRBV12-5	TRBJ2-5	TGTGCTAGTGGTCCTGGGACTAGCGGGAGGGAAGAGACCCAGTACTTC	CASGPGTSGREETQYF
NA	15	once	TRBV4-2	TRBJ2-1	TGTGCCAGCAGCCAAGACTGGACTCCGCCCAATGAGCAGTTCTTC	CASSQDWTPPNEQFF
TRBD1	16	once	TRBV7-6	TRBJ2-1	TGTGCCAGCAGCCAGGGAGGGACAGGGCTAGCGAATGAGCAGTTCTTC	CASSQGGTGLANEQFF
NA	13	NA	TRBV6-5	TRBJ1-6	TGTGCCAGCACTGTGGGGGCGAATTCCCCCCTCCACTTT	CASTVGANSPLHF
NA	15	medium-sized	TRBV6-5	TRBJ1-1	TGTGCCAGCAGTTTCTCGCTCGGGGGGCATGGGGAAGCTTTCTTT	CASSFSLGGHGEAFF